This TCR beta chain was obtained from a study of T-cell memory formation after mild COVID-19. TCRdb re-analysed the 5' RACE reads in MiXCR, keeping a single row per CDR3 protein. The profile shows 250,000 to 300,000 distinct CDR3 sequences, around 8% of them singletons. V was trimmed by 5 bases and J by 0 bases, leaving 7 bases between them. CDR3 length: 14 residues. The sequence came from a young man who had mild COVID-19 (a few samples of this study predate the infection). Cell type and time point are not known. Sequencing was carried out using PBMCs or a T cell subset sorted from them (not recorded which). This chain uses TRBV12-3 or TRBV12-4 with TRBJ2-2; D is unclear. CDR3 in amino acids: CASSLRANTGELFF. The DNA of the CDR3 is TGTGCCAGCAGTCTTAGGGCGAACACCGGGGAGCTGTTTTTT.